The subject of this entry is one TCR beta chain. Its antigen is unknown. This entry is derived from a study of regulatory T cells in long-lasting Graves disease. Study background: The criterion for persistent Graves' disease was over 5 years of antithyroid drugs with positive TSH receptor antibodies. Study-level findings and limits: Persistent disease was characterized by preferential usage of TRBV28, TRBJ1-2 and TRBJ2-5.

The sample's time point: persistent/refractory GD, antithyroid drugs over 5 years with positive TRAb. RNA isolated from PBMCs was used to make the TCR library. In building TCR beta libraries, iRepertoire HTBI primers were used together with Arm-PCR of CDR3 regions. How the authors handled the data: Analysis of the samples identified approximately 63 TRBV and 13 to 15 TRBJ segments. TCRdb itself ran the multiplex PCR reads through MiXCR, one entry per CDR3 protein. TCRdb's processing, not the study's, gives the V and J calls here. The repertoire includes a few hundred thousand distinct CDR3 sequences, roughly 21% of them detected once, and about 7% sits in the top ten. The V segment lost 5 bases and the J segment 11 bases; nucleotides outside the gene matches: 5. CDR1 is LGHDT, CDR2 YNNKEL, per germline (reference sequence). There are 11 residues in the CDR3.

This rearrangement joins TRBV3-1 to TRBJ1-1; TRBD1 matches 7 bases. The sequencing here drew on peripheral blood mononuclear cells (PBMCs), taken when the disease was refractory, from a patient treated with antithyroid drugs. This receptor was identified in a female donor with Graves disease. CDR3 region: CASSSRGTAFF. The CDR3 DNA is TGTGCCAGCAGCTCCAGGGGGACGGCTTTCTTT.